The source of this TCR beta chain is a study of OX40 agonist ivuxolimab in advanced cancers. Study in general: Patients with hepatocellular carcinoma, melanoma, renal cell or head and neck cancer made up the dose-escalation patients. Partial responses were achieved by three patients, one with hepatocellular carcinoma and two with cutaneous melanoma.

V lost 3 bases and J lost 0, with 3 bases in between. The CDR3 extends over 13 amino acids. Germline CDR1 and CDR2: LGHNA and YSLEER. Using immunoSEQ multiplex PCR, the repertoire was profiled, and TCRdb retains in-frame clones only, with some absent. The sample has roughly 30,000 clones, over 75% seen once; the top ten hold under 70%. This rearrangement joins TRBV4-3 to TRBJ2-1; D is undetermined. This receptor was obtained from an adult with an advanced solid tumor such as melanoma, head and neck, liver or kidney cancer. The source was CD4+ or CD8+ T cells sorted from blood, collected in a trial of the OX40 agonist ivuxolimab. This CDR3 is CASSQSSYNEQFF. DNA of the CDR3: TGCGCCAGCAGCCAGAGCTCCTACAATGAGCAGTTCTTC.